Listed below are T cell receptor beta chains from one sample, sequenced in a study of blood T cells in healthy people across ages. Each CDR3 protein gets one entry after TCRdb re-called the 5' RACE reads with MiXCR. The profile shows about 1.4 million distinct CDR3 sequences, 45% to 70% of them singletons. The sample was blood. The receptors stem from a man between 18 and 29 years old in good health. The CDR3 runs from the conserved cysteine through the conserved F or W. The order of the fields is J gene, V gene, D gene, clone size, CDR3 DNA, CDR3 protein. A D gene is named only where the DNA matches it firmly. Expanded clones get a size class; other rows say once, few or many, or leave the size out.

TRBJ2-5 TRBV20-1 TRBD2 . TGCAGTGCTAGACCCAGACTAGCGGGGGGACAAGAGACCCAGTACTTC CSARPRLAGGQETQYF
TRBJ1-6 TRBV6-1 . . TGTGCCAGCAGTGAAGTCGGGAGGAATAATTCACCCCTCCACTTT CASSEVGRNNSPLHF
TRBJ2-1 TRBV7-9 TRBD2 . TGTGCCAGCAGCCCCCCAGTAGCGGGAGCTAGTGAGCAGTTCTTC CASSPPVAGASEQFF
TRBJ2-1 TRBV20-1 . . TGCAGTGTCCCTAGGTGGGGAACTGAGCAGTTCTTC CSVPRWGTEQFF
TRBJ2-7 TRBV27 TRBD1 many TGTGCCAGCAGCTTAACAGGGGCCTACGAGCAGTACTTC CASSLTGAYEQYF
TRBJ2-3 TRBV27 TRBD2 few TGTGCCAGCAGGCCGTCCGGGGGGGGCACAGATACGCAGTATTTT CASRPSGGGTDTQYF
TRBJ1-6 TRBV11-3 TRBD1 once TGTGCCAGCAGCCAGGGGGGACAGTATTCACCCCTCCACTTT CASSQGGQYSPLHF
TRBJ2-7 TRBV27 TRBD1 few TGTGCCAGCAGTTTCGGGGACAGGGCCTACAATGAGCAGTACTTC CASSFGDRAYNEQYF
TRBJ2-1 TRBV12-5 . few TGTGCTAGTGGCGGTGGGGGGGCACCGGACAATGAGCAGTTCTTC CASGGGGAPDNEQFF
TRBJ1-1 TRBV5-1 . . TGCGCCAGCAGCTTTACAACACGGGACGGCAGTGAAGCTTTCTTT CASSFTTRDGSEAFF
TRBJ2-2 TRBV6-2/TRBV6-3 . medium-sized TGTGCCAGCAGTTCCGGGTCGAGCACCGGGGAGCTGTTTTTT CASSSGSSTGELFF
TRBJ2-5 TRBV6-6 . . TGTGCCAGCAGTCGCGGGACTCCCAGGGAGACCCAGTACTTC CASSRGTPRETQYF
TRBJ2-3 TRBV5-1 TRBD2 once TGCGCCAGCAGCCGGTGGACTAGCGCAGATACGCAGTATTTT CASSRWTSADTQYF
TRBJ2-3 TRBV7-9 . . TGTGCCAGCAGCTTAGGGGGACCCCAGGCCTTAGATACGCAGTATTTT CASSLGGPQALDTQYF
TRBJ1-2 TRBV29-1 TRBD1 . TGCAGCGTTGAGGGGACAGGCCTTGGCTACACCTTC CSVEGTGLGYTF
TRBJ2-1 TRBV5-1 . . TGCGCCAGCACTAAAGACAGGCATGAGCAGTTCTTC CASTKDRHEQFF
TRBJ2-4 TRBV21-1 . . TGTGCCAGCAGCAATACATGTCCGTTAGCCAAAAACATTCAGTACTTC CASSNTCPLAKNIQYF